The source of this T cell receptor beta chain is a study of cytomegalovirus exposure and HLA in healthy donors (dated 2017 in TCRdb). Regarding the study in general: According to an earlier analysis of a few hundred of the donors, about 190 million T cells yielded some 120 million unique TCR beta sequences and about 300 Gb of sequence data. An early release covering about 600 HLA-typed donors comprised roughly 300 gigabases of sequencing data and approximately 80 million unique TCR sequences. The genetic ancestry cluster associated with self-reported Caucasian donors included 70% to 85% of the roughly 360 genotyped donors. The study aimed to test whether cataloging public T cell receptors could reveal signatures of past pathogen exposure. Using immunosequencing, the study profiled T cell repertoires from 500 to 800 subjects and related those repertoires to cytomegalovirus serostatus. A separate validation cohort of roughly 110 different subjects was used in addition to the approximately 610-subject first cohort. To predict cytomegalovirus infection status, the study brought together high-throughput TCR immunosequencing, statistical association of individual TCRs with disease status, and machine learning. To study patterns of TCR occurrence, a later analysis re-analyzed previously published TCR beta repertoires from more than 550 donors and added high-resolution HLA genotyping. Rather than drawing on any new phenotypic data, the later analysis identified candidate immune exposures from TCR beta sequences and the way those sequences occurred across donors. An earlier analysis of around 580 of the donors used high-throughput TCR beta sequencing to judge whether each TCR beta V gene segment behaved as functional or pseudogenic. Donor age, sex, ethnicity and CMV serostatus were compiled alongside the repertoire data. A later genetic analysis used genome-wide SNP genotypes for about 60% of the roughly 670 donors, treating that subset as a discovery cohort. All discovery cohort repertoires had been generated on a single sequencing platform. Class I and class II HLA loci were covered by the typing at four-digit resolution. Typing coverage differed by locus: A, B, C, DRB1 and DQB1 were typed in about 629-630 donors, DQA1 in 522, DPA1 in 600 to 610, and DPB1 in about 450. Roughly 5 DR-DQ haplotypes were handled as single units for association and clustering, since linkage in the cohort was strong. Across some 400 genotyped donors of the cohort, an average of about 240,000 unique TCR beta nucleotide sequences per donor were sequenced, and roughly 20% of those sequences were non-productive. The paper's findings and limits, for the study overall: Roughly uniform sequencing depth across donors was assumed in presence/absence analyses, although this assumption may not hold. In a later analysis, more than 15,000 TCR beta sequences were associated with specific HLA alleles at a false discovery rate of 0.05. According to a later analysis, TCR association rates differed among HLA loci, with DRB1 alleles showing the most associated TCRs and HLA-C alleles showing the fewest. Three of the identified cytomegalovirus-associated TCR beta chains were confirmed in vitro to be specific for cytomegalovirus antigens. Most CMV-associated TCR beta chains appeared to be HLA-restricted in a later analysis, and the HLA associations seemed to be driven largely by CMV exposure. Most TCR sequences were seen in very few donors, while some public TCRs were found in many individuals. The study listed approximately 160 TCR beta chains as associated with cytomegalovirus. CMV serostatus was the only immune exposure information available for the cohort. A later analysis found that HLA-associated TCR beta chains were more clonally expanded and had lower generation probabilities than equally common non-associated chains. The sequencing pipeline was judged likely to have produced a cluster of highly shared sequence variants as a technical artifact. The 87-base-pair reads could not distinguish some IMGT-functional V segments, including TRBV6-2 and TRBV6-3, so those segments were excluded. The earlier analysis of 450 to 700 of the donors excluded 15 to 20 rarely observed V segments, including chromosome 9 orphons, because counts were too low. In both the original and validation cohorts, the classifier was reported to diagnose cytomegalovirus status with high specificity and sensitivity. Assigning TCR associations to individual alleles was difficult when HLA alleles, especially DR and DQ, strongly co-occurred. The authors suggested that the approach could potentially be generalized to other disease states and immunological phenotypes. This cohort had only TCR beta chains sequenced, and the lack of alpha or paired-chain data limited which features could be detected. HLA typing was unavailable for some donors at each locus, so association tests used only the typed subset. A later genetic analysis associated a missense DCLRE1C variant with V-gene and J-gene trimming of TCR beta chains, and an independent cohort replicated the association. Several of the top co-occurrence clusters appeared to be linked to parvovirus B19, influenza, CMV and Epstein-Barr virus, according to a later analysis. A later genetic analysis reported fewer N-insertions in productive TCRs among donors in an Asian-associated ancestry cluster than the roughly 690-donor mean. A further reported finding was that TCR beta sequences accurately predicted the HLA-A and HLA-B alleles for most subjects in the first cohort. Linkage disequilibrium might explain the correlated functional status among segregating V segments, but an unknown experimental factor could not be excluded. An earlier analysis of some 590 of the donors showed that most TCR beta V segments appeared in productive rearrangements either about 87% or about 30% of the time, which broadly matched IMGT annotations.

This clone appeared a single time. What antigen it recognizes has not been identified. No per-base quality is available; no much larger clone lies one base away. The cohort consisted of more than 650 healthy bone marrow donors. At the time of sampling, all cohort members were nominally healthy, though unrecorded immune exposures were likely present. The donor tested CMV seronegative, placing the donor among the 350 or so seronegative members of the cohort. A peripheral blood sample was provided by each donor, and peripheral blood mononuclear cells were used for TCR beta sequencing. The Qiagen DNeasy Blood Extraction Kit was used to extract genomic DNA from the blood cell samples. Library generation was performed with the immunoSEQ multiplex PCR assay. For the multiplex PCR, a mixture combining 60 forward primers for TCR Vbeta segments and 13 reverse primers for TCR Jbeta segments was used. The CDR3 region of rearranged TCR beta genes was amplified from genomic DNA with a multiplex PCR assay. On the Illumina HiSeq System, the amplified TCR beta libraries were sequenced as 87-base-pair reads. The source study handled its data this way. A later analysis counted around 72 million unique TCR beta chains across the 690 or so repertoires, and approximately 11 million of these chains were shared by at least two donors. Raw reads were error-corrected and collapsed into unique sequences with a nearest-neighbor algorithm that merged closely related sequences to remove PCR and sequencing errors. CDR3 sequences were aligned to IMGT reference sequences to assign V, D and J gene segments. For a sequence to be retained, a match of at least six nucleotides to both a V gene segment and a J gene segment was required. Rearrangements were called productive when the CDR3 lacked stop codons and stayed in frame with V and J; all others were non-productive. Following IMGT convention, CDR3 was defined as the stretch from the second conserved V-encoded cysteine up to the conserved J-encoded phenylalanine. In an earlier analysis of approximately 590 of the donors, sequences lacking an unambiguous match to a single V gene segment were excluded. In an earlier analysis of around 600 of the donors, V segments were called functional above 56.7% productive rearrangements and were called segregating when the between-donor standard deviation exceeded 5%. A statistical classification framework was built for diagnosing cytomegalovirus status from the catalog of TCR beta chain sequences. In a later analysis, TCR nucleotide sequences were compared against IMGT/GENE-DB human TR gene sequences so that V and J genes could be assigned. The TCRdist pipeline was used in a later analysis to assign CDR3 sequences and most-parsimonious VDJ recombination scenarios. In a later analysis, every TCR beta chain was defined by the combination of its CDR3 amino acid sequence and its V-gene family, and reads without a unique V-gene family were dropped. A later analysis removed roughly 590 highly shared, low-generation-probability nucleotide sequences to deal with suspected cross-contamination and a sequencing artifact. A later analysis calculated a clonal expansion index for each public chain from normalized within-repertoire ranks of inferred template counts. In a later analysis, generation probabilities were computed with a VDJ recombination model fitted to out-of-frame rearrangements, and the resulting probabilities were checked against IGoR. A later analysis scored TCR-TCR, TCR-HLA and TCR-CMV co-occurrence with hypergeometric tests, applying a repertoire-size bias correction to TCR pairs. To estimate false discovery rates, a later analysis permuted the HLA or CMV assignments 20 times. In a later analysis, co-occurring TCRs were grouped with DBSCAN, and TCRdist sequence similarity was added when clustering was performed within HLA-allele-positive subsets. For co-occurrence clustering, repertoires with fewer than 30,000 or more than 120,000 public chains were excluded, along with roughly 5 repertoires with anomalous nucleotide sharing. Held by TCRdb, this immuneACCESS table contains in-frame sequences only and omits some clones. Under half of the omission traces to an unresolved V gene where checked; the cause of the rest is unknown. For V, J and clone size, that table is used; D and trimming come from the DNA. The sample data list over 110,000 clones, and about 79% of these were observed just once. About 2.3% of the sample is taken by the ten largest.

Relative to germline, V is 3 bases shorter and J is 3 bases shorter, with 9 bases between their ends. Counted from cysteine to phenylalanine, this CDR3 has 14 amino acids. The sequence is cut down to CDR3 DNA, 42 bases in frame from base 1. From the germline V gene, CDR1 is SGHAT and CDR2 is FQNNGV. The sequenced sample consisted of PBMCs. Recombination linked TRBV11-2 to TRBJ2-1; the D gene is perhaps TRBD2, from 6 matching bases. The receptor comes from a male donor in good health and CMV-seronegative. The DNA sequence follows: TGTGCCAGCAGCTTCGCGGGGATCTACAATGAGCAGTTCTTC. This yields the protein CASSFAGIYNEQFF.